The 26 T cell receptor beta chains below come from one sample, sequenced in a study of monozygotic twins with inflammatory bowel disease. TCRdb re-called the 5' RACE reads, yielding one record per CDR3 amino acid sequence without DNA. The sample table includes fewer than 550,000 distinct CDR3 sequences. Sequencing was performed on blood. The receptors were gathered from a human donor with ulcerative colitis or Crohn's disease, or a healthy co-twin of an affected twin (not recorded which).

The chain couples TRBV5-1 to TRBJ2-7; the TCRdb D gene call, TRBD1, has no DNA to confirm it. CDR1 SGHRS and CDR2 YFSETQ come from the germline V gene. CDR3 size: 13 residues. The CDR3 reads CASSLGQAGEQYF.

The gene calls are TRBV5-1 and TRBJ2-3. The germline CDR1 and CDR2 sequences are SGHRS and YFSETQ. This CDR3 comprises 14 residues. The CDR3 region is CASSLTGNTDTQYF. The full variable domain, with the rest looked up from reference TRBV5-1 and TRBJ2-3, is KAGVTQTPRYLIKTRGQQVTLSCSPISGHRSVSWYQQTPGQGLQFLFEYFSETQRNKGNFPGRFSGRQFSNSRSEMNVSTLELGDSALYLCASSLTGNTDTQYFGPGTRLTVL.

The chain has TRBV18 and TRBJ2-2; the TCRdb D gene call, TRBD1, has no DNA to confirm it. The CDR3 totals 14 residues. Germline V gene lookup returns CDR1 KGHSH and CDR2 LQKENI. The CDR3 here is CASSPRQGAGELFF.

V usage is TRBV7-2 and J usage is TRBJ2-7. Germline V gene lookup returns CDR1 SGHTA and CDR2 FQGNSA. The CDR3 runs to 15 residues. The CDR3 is CASSPFRGTAYEQYF.

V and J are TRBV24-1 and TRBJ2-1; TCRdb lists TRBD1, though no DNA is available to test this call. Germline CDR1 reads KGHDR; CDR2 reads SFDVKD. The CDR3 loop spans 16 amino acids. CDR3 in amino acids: CATSLGAASYYNEQFF.

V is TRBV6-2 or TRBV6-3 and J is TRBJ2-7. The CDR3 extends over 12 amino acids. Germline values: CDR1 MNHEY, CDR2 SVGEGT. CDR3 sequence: CASRQPGSGQYF.

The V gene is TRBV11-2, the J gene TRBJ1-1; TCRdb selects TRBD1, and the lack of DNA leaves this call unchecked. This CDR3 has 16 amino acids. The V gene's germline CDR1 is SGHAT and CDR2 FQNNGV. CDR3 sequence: CASSLTPGGMNTEAFF.

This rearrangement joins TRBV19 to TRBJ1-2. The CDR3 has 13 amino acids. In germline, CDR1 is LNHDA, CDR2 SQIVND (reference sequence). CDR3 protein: CASSILGGYGYTF.

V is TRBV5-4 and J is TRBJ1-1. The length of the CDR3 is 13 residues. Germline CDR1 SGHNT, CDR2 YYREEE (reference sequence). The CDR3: CASRSGGNTEAFF.

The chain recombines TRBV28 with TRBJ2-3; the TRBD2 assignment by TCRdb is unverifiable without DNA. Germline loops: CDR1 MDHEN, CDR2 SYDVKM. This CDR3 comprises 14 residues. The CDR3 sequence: CASNLSGRRDTQYF. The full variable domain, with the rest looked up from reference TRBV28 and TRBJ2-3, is DVKVTQSSRYLVKRTGEKVFLECVQDMDHENMFWYRQDPGLGLRLIYFSYDVKMKEKGDIPEGYSVSREKKERFSLILESASTNQTSMYLCASNLSGRRDTQYFGPGTRLTVL.

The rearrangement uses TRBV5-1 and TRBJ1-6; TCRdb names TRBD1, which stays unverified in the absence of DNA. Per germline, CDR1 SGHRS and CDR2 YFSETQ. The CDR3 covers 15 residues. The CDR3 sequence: CASSSQGDGSSPLHF.

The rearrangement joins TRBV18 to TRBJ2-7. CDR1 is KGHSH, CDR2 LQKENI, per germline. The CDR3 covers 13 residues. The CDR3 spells CASSPGQPYEQYF.

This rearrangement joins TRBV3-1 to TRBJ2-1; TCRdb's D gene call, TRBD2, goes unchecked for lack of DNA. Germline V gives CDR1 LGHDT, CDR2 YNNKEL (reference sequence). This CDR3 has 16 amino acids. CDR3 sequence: CASSAPGLLSYNEQFF.

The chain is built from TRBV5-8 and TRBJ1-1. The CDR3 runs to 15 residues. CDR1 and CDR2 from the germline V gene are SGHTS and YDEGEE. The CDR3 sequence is CASSFGMFINTEAFF.

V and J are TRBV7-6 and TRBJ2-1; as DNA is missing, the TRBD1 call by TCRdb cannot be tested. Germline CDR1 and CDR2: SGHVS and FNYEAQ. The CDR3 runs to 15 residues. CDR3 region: CASSLASAPIVEQFF. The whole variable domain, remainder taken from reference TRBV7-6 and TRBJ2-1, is GAGVSQSPRYKVTKRGQDVALRCDPISGHVSLYWYRQALGQGPEFLTYFNYEAQQDKSGLPNDRFSAERPEGSISTLTIQRTEQRDSAMYRCASSLASAPIVEQFFGPGTRLTVL.

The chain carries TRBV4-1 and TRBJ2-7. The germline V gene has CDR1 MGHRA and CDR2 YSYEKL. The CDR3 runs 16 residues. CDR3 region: CASSQEPNRASYEQYF.

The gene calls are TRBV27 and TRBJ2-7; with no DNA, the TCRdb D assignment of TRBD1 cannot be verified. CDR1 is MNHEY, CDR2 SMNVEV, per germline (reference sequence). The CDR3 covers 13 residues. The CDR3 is CASSLRASYEQYF.

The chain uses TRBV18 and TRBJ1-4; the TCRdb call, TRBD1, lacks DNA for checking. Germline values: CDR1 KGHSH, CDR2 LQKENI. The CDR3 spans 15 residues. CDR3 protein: CASSPAGTGNEKLFF.

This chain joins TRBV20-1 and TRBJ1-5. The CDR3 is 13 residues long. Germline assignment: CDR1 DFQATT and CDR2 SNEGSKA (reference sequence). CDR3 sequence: CSATEDLNQPQHF.

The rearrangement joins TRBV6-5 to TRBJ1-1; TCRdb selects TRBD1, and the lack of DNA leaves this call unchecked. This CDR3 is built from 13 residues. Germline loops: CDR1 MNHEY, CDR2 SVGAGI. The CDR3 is CASFEGRNTEAFF.

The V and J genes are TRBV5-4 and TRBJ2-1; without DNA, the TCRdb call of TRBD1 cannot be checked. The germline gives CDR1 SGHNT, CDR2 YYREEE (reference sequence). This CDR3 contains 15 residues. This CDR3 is CASSHGTPSYNEQFF.

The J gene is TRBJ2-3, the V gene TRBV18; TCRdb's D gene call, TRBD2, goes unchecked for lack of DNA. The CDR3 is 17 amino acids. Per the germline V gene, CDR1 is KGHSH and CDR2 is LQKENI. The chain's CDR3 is CASSPQSGLGTPYTQYF.

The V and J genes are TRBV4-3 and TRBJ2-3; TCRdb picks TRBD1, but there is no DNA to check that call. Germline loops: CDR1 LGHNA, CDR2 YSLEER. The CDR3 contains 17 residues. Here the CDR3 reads CASSQDLQRLPTDTQYF.

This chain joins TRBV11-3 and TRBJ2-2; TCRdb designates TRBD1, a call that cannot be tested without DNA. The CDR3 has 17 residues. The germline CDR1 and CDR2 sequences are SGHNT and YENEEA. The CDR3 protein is CASSRYGGGENTGELFF.

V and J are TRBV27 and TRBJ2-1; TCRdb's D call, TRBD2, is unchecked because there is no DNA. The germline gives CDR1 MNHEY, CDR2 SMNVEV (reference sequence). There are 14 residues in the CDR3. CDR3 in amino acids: CASGRELSLNEQFF.

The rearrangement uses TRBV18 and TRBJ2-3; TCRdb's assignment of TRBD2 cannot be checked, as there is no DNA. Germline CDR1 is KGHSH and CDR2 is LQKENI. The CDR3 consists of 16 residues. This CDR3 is CASSPGADARTDTQYF.